The clone carrying this TCR beta chain has only a few counts. TCRdb reprocessed the 5' RACE reads with MiXCR, giving one entry per CDR3 protein. The sample holds approximately 490,000 distinct CDR3 sequences, 20% seen once. The germline V and J ends were trimmed by 5 bases and 7 bases, with 8 bases remaining between them. The CDR3 has 11 residues. Germline V gene sequence: CDR1 MNHEY, CDR2 SMNVEV (reference sequence). The data stem from a study of T-cell memory formation after mild COVID-19. Study as a whole: Each donor largely had its own TCR clusters.

This clonotype was sampled from an adult woman who had mild COVID-19 (a few samples of this study predate the infection). Cell type and time point are not known. The sequenced material came from PBMCs or a T cell subset sorted from them (not recorded which). The chain has TRBV27 and TRBJ1-1; D unresolved. The CDR3 here is CASSTGSEAFF. CDR3 DNA sequence: TGTGCCAGCAGTACCGGGAGTGAAGCTTTCTTT.